This T cell receptor beta chain comes out of a study of shared clonotypes between healthy human individuals. Study-wide results and caveats: Few donors limited the genetic and exposure-history diversity represented.

Trimming stripped 1 base from V and 5 bases from J, with 8 bases between. This CDR3 has 13 amino acids. The germline V gene encodes CDR1 MDHEN and CDR2 SYDVKM. Repertoires were generated with immunoSEQ multiplex PCR, while TCRdb's copy carries only in-frame clones and drops some. This table has under 300,000 clones, 65% appearing once. Points on this clone: Antigen unknown.

The chain employs TRBV28 and TRBJ1-2; possible D gene TRBD1, 5 bases. Source material: memory CD4+ T cells sorted from blood. Subset given: CD45RA-negative fraction. The receptor comes from a man aged 25-40 years in good health. CDR3 sequence: CASSLFRVYGYTF. DNA for the CDR3: TGTGCCAGCAGTTTATTCAGGGTTTATGGCTACACCTTC.